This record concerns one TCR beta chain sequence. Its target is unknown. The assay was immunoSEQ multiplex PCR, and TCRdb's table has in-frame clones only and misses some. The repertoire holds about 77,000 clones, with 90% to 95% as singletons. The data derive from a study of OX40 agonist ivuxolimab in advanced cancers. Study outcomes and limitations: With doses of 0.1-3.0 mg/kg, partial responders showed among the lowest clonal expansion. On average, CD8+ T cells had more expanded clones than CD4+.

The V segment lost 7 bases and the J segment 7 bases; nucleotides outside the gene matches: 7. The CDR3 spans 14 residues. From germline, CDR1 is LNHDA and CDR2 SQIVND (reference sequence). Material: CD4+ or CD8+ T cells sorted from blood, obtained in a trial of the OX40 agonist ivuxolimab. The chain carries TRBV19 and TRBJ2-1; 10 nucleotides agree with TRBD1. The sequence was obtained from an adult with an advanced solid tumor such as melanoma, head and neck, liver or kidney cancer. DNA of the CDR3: TGTGCCAGTACCCCGGACAGGGGGTTGAATGAGCAGTTCTTC. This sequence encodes CASTPDRGLNEQFF. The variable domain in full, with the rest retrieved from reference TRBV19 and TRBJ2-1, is DGGITQSPKYLFRKEGQNVTLSCEQNLNHDAMYWYRQDPGQGLRLIYYSQIVNDFQKGDIAEGYSVSREKKESFPLTVTSAQKNPTAFYLCASTPDRGLNEQFFGPGTRLTVL.